This record looks at one T cell receptor (beta chain) sequence and its context. The antigen remains unidentified. At one boundary the junction diverges from the germline segment, which might be a read error. CDR1 and CDR2 from the germline V gene are SGHTA and FQGNSA. The CDR3 has 13 residues. This sample is part of a study of T cells in Graves' hyperthyroidism and ophthalmopathy. Ophthalmopathy patients had moderate-to-severe active disease, CAS ≥3, NOSPECS ≥4, and disease duration under 3 months. Reasons for excluding patients were uncontrolled infection, other autoimmune disease, pregnancy or lactation. Template material for amplifying TCR beta CDR3 regions consisted of RNA transcripts. Initially, a first-round RT-PCR of the TCR CDR3 employed the HTBI primer set. From the multiplex PCR reads, TCRdb called clonotypes with MiXCR, one entry per CDR3 protein. The sample yields about 640,000 distinct CDR3 sequences, around 15% seen once.

Findings of the study overall: Before onset, by a median of approximately 5.9 months, the model predicted ophthalmopathy.

The genes are TRBV7-2 and TRBJ1-1; 8 bases are a match to TRBD1. The sequenced sample consisted of blood. The clonotype comes from a woman aged 50 to 65 with Graves' ophthalmopathy. The CDR3 spells CVSSGDRNTEAFF. The CDR3 bases are TGTGTCAGCAGCGGGGACAGGAATACTGAAGCTTTCTTT.